The subject of this entry is one T cell receptor beta chain. The antigen it recognizes is unknown. Base quality data are lacking; no much larger clone is found one base away. The CDR3, from cysteine to phenylalanine, totals 15 residues. Of all the DNA, just the CDR3 is kept, 45 bases in frame from base 1. Taken from the germline V gene (reference sequence), the CDR1 and CDR2 loops are MNHEY and SMNVEV. A distance of 12 bases separates the germline ends of V and J, which lose 1 base and 2 bases respectively. RNA was extracted using the RNeasy kit, and roughly 0.5 to 1 ug of the RNA was reverse transcribed with random hexamers. TCR beta CDR3 regions were amplified with the immunoSEQ multiplex PCR assay covering 54 Vbeta and 13 Jbeta segments. PCR amplification bias was corrected using a synthetic template baseline for primer optimization and computational correction. Per the original workflow: Reads were annotated to V, D and J genes per IMGT and analyzed with immunoSEQ Analyzer, keeping only productive sequences. Clonality was computed as one minus Shannon entropy normalized by log2 of the number of productive unique sequences. For each patient and control, public and private clones were evaluated within the 100 most prevalent clones. A clone was defined as Susac-specific if it was absent from the healthy and MS cohorts, from roughly 1,000 published viral clones and from other ImmuneACCESS disease sequences. In-frame beta chains were kept once TCRdb had trimmed the public reads at Q25 with fastp and called clones with MiXCR. Each record represents a unique CDR3 protein, reported with the most common genes and DNA among its rows. TCRdb, not the authors, supplied the V and J calls. This sample has about 140,000 distinct CDR3 sequences in its table, and roughly 94% of those were observed once. 0.084% of the sample is in the top ten clones.

Peripheral blood CD8+ and CD4+ T cells from healthy donors, Susac syndrome patients and multiple sclerosis patients were profiled using high-throughput TCR beta sequencing. Healthy donors were included as age- and sex-matched controls. Bulk CD8+ and CD4+ T cells were purified by magnetic negative isolation, whereas CD8+ TEMRA cells were enriched by FACS. Blood was drawn into EDTA tubes, processed within 24 hours, and PBMCs were isolated by density gradient centrifugation. PBMCs intended for TCR sequencing were frozen in liquid nitrogen and were later thawed in a 37 degrees C water bath. Purity of sorted or isolated CD4+, CD8+ and CD8+ TEMRA cells was at least 90%. The sample is drawn from a study of CD8 T cells in Susac syndrome (dated by TCRdb to the late 2010s). Some background on the complete study: Repertoire sequencing was used to test whether CD8+ T cell activation and differentiation in Susac syndrome was antigen driven. The investigation overall reported the following: The study acknowledged that relatively few individuals were included in the TCR sequencing and HLA analysis.

The chain employs TRBV27 and TRBJ2-7; a confident D gene designation cannot be given. The sequenced sample was CD4+ T cells from PBMCs. This clonotype was sampled from a human donor in good health. The CDR3 protein: CASSLYAGPTYEQYF. The nucleotide sequence is given as TGTGCCAGCAGTTTATATGCAGGACCAACCTACGAGCAGTACTTC.